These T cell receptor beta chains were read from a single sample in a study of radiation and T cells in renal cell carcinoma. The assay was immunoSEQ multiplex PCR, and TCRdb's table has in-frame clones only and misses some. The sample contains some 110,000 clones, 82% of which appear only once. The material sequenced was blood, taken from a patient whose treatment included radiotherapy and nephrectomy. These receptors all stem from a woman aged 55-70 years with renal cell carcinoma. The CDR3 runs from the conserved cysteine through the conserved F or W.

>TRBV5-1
CASSLESAYNEQFF
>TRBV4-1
CASKVNQNTEAFF
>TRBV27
CASSPLGLAGRSYEQYF
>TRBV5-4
CASSLSAGRSRGSNEQFF
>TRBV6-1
CASSEQGNQPQHF
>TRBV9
CASSAPGDRVYF
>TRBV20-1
CSAHDRYEQYF
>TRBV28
CASSLTGGNNEQFF
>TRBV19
CASSPFDRGNQPQHF
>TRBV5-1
CASSWSRDPLRETQYF
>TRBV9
CASSVDQRASGYNEQFF
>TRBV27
CASKKTTVGNEKLFF
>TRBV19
CATVRGEDYSGANVLTF
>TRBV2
CASSESKDRGGAKNIQYF
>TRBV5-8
CASSLAVRGMSNQPQHF
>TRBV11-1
CASSSLDRGPIQNTEAFF
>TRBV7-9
CASSPPWGVGAEAFF
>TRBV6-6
CAGSYSTGGSNQPQHF
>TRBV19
CASSGTGNPYEQYF
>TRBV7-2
CASSLATVSYEQYF
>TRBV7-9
CASGWGGRTEAFF
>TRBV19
CASSTPLSAGTSPLHF
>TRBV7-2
CASSLGQGHTDTQYF
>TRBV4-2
CASSQKYRDRAHTEAFF
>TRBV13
CASSLAQGGVEAFF
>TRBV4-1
CASSQRTSGTNNEQFF
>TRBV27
CASSLAGSNQPQHF
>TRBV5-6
CASSPPWGTSNTGELFF
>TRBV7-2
CASSFSDTEAFF
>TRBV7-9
CASSGGAGRDGYTF
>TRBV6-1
CASSEFTTTSRVGSPLHF
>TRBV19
CASSMRTEPNTEAFF
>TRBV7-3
CASSLNPGGTSYEQYF
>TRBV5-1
CASSPTGPPFYEQYF